A single sample is the source of the 16 T cell receptor beta chains below, sequenced in a study of T cells after yellow fever vaccination. Each CDR3 protein is one row after TCRdb ran MiXCR on the 5' RACE reads. The sample shows 500,000 to 650,000 distinct CDR3 sequences, 13% of them seen only once. Sequenced here: PBMCs, sampled on the day of the yellow fever booster vaccination. The receptors were gathered from a man under 40 who received the YFV17D yellow fever vaccine.

The chain carries TRBV7-2 and TRBJ2-3; 7 nucleotides match TRBD2. The ends lost 5 bases at V and 6 bases at J; junction bases unmatched: 8. The germline V gene has CDR1 SGHTA and CDR2 FQGNSA. The CDR3 loop spans 14 amino acids. The CDR3, as DNA: TGTGCCAGCAGCCGCGGGAGTAAGGGCGATACGCAGTATTTT. Amino acid sequence: CASSRGSKGDTQYF. The variable domain in full, with the rest retrieved from reference TRBV7-2 and TRBJ2-3, is GAGVSQSPSNKVTEKGKDVELRCDPISGHTALYWYRQSLGQGLEFLIYFQGNSAPDKSGLPSDRFSAERTGGSVSTLTIQRTQQEDSAVYLCASSRGSKGDTQYFGPGTRLTVL.

This clonotype was recorded a few times. This chain uses TRBV7-9 with TRBJ2-7, with D tentatively TRBD1 or TRBD2 (5 bases each). CDR1 is SEHNR and CDR2 is FQNEAQ in the germline V gene (reference sequence). This CDR3 contains 14 residues. V was trimmed by 3 bases and J by 1 base, leaving 10 bases between them. The CDR3 here is CASSFGTRSYEQYF. DNA of the CDR3: TGTGCCAGCAGCTTCGGGACCAGGTCCTACGAGCAGTACTTC. The complete variable domain, with remaining parts taken from reference TRBV7-9 and TRBJ2-7, reads DTGVSQNPRHKITKRGQNVTFRCDPISEHNRLYWYRQTLGQGPEFLTYFQNEAQLEKSRLLSDRFSAERPKGSFSTLEIQRTEQGDSAMYLCASSFGTRSYEQYFGPGTRLTVT.

This clonotype was recorded a few times. The chain carries TRBV9 and TRBJ1-1, with a weak D call TRBD1 (6 bases). Germline-derived CDR1 and CDR2 are SGDLS and YYNGEE. V was cut by 3 bases and J by 6 bases, with 18 bases left in between. The CDR3 runs 15 residues. The CDR3 reads CASSGGRGGGAEAFF. The DNA of the CDR3 is TGTGCCAGCAGCGGCGGAAGAGGGGGAGGGGCTGAAGCTTTCTTT.

The chain uses TRBV5-6 and TRBJ2-1; D is perhaps TRBD2 (6 bases). Germline-derived CDR1 and CDR2 are SGHDT and YYEEEE. This CDR3 has 12 residues. Trimming removed 0 bases from V and 16 bases from J, with 14 bases in between. For the CDR3, the DNA is TGTGCCAGCAGCTTGGTAGCGGACCGGCAATTCTTC. Its protein product is CASSLVADRQFF.

The chain has TRBV3-1 and TRBJ2-5; perhaps D is TRBD1 or TRBD2 (6 bases each). The V end lost 1 base, the J end lost 1 base, and 13 bases lay between the germline ends. CDR1 is LGHDT, CDR2 YNNKEL, per germline (reference sequence). There are 16 residues in the CDR3. As DNA, the CDR3 is TGTGCCAGCAGCCAAGCTTCGTCGGGGGCCCAAGAGACCCAGTACTTC. Amino acids: CASSQASSGAQETQYF.

This clonotype was detected ten times or more. The V and J genes are TRBV5-1 and TRBJ2-3; D unclear. V dropped 4 bases and J dropped 1 base, with 13 bases sitting between them. This CDR3 comprises 15 residues. Germline loops: CDR1 SGHRS, CDR2 YFSETQ. DNA of the CDR3: TGCGCCAGCAGCAACCCCTCTGGAGGCACAGATACGCAGTATTTT. This gives the protein CASSNPSGGTDTQYF. Combining the CDR3 with reference TRBV5-1 and TRBJ2-3 gives the whole variable domain KAGVTQTPRYLIKTRGQQVTLSCSPISGHRSVSWYQQTPGQGLQFLFEYFSETQRNKGNFPGRFSGRQFSNSRSEMNVSTLELGDSALYLCASSNPSGGTDTQYFGPGTRLTVL.

This clonotype was counted only a few times. The CDR3 sequence: CASSVSRFGQPQHF. Here the CDR3 DNA reads TGTGCCAGCAGCGTAAGTCGTTTCGGTCAGCCCCAGCATTTT. J is TRBJ1-5 and V is TRBV9; D remains unclear. Between the trimmed V and J ends, which lost 1 base and 6 bases, there was a span of 11 bases. Germline assignment: CDR1 SGDLS and CDR2 YYNGEE. This CDR3 has 14 residues.

This clonotype showed up just a few times. The chain joins TRBV12-3 or TRBV12-4 to TRBJ1-1; the D gene is possibly TRBD1 (6 bases). Trimming stripped 6 bases from V and 0 bases from J, with 11 bases between. This CDR3 region has 14 residues. The CDR3 loop is CASSLHRVNTEAFF. The CDR3 DNA is TGTGCCAGCAGCCTTCACAGGGTGAACACTGAAGCTTTCTTT.

This clonotype was found a few times. The chain is built from TRBV20-1 and TRBJ2-3, with D possibly matching TRBD1 (6 bases). CDR3 length equals 12 residues. The germline CDR1 and CDR2 sequences are DFQATT and SNEGSKA (reference sequence). V lost 5 bases, J lost 4 bases, and 10 bases lay in between. CDR3 in amino acids: CSADSGADTQYF. CDR3 nucleotide sequence: TGCAGTGCTGACTCAGGGGCAGATACGCAGTATTTT.

The chain recombines TRBV27 with TRBJ2-3; D remains ambiguous. V gave up 2 bases and J gave up 0 bases, with 9 bases separating them. Germline lookup yields CDR1 MNHEY and CDR2 SMNVEV (reference sequence). There are 15 residues in the CDR3. The CDR3 loop reads CASSLSAASTDTQYF. The CDR3 region has the DNA TGTGCCAGCAGTTTAAGTGCGGCTAGCACAGATACGCAGTATTTT.

This clonotype was detected a few times. The chain has TRBV7-8 and TRBJ2-3, with TRBD1 identical over 7 bases. With 11 bases clipped from V and 1 base from J, the junction kept 3 bases outside the gene matches. Per germline, CDR1 SGHVS and CDR2 FQNEAQ. CDR3 length: 12 amino acids. CDR3 sequence: CAGQGGTDTQYF. CDR3 sequence (DNA): TGTGCCGGCCAGGGGGGCACAGATACGCAGTATTTT.

This clonotype turned up a few times. The rearrangement uses TRBV27 and TRBJ2-7, with 12 bases matching TRBD1. Germline V gene sequence: CDR1 MNHEY, CDR2 SMNVEV (reference sequence). CDR3 length: 17 amino acids. V shed 4 bases and J 2 bases; nucleotides not matched to a gene: 9. CDR3 DNA: TGTGCCAGCAGTTCCCTGTTAGGGACAGGGGGCGCCTACGAGCAGTACTTC. It translates to CASSSLLGTGGAYEQYF.

This clonotype was recorded many times. The chain has TRBV7-2 and TRBJ2-5; 11 nucleotides line up with TRBD2. This CDR3 spans 14 amino acids. V lost 4 bases, J lost 5 bases, and 3 bases stayed unmatched. Germline values: CDR1 SGHTA, CDR2 FQGNSA. The CDR3 DNA sequence: TGTGCCAGCAGCTCCAGGACTAGCGGGGAGACCCAGTACTTC. Translation: CASSSRTSGETQYF.

The chain combines TRBV19 with TRBJ2-7, with D possibly being TRBD2 (5 bases). There are 19 residues in the CDR3. In germline, CDR1 is LNHDA, CDR2 SQIVND (reference sequence). V lost 2 bases and J lost 0, with 23 bases in between. In DNA, the CDR3 is TGTGCCAGTAGTATAAAGATGAGGGTGCCGGAGAGTGCCTCCTACGAGCAGTACTTC. It is translated as CASSIKMRVPESASYEQYF. Full variable domain (outside the CDR3, taken from reference TRBV19 and TRBJ2-7): DGGITQSPKYLFRKEGQNVTLSCEQNLNHDAMYWYRQDPGQGLRLIYYSQIVNDFQKGDIAEGYSVSREKKESFPLTVTSAQKNPTAFYLCASSIKMRVPESASYEQYFGPGTRLTVT.

The table lists this clonotype with a count of one. The V gene is TRBV11-2, the J gene TRBJ2-1, with 9 positions matching TRBD2. V shed 5 bases, J shed 5 bases, and the junction held 10 bases outside the gene matches. CDR3 length: 16 residues. Germline CDR1 SGHAT, CDR2 FQNNGV. The DNA of the CDR3 is TGTGCCAGCAGCCCCATCGGGACTAGCAAAGACAATGAGCAGTTCTTC. It translates to CASSPIGTSKDNEQFF. Based on the CDR3 plus reference TRBV11-2 and TRBJ2-1, the full variable domain is EAGVAQSPRYKIIEKRQSVAFWCNPISGHATLYWYQQILGQGPKLLIQFQNNGVVDDSQLPKDRFSAERLKGVDSTLKIQPAKLEDSAVYLCASSPIGTSKDNEQFFGPGTRLTVL.

This clonotype appeared a few times. The chain is built from TRBV5-6 and TRBJ2-1; perhaps D is TRBD1 or TRBD2 (5 bases each). V lost 4 bases to trimming and J lost 7 bases, with 12 bases between them. Germline CDR1 reads SGHDT; CDR2 reads YYEEEE. The CDR3 has 13 residues. The CDR3 is CASSSGRVNEQFF. CDR3 nucleotide sequence: TGTGCCAGCAGCAGCGGCAGGGTTAATGAGCAGTTCTTC.